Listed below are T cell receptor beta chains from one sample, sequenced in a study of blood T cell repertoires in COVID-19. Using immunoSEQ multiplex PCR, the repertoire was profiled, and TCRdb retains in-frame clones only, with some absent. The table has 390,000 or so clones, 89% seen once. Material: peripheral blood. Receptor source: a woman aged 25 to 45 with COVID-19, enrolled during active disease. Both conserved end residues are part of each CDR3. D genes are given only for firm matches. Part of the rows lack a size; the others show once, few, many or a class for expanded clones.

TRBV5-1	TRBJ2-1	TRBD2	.	CASSLALTSGNLGEQFF	TGCGCCAGCAGCTTGGCCTTGACTAGCGGGAACTTGGGTGAGCAGTTCTTC
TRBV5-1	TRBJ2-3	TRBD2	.	CASRQLAESTDTQYF	TGCGCCAGCCGCCAACTAGCGGAGTCCACAGATACGCAGTATTTT
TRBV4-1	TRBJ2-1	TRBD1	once	CASSQRGPRYNEQFF	TGCGCCAGCAGCCAGAGGGGGCCACGATACAATGAGCAGTTCTTC
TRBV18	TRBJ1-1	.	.	CASSPGDTEAFF	TGTGCCAGCTCTCCCGGGGATACTGAAGCTTTCTTT
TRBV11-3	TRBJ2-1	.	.	CASSFGLASPRRDNEQFF	TGTGCCAGCAGCTTTGGGCTAGCGAGCCCGAGACGGGACAATGAGCAGTTCTTC
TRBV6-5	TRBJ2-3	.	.	CATGPGTSTDTQYF	TGTGCCACCGGACCAGGGACTAGCACAGATACGCAGTATTTT
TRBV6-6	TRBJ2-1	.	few	CASSSSGSYNEQFF	TGTGCCAGCAGTTCCTCCGGCTCCTACAATGAGCAGTTCTTC
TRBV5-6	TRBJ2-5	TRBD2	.	CASSLAGRGQETQYF	TGTGCCAGCAGCTTGGCGGGGAGGGGCCAAGAGACCCAGTACTTC
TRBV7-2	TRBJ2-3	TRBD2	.	CASSPGLAGSTDTQYF	TGTGCCAGCAGCCCGGGACTAGCGGGAAGCACAGATACGCAGTATTTT
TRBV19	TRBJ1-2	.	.	CASTLTENYGYTF	TGTGCCAGTACCCTAACCGAGAACTATGGCTACACCTTC
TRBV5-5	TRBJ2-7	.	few	CASSFEEGPHGYEQYF	TGTGCCAGCAGCTTTGAGGAGGGACCCCACGGGTACGAGCAGTACTTC
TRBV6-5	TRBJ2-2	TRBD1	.	CASRRQGPGELFF	TGTGCCAGCAGGAGACAGGGCCCCGGGGAGCTGTTTTTT
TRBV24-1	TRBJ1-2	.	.	CATSDPTANYGYTF	TGTGCCACCAGTGATCCGACAGCTAACTATGGCTACACCTTC
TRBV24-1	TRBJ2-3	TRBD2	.	CATSDYQAGATDTQYF	TGTGCCACCAGTGATTACCAAGCGGGAGCCACAGATACGCAGTATTTT
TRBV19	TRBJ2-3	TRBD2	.	CASSTPAGGGLDTQYF	TGTGCCAGTAGTACCCCTGCTGGCGGGGGGCTGGATACGCAGTATTTT
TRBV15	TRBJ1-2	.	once	CATSRAQGPGYGYTF	TGTGCCACCAGCAGAGCCCAGGGCCCCGGGTATGGCTACACCTTC
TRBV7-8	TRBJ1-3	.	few	CASSLAGTLTISSGNTIYF	TGTGCCAGCAGCTTAGCTGGGACACTTACGATCAGCTCTGGAAACACCATATATTTT
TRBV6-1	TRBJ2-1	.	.	CASSEAGGGEQFF	TGTGCCAGCAGTGAAGCGGGAGGGGGTGAGCAGTTCTTC
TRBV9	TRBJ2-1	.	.	CASSVGGDSLYNEQFF	TGTGCCAGCAGCGTAGGTGGGGACTCCCTCTACAATGAGCAGTTCTTC
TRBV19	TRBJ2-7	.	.	CASSIDSGPSYEQYF	TGTGCCAGTAGTATAGACAGCGGACCCTCCTACGAGCAGTACTTC